Each of the 25 T cell receptor beta chains below was sequenced from the same sample in a study of T cell repertoires in cytomegalovirus infection. TCRdb called the reads again in MiXCR, with one record for every CDR3 protein. The repertoire includes approximately 70,000 distinct CDR3 sequences, about 23% of them detected once, and almost 80% sits in the top ten. These TCRs are of unknown antigen specificity. The sample taken for sequencing was PBMCs, sequenced either directly or after in vitro stimulation (not recorded which). These receptors originate from a human donor in good health (CMV status not recorded). Some clones in this sample may be carry-over from other donors' samples.

This clonotype came up many times. The rearrangement joins TRBV7-2 to TRBJ2-5; D is perhaps TRBD1 (6 bases). Per the germline V gene, CDR1 is SGHTA and CDR2 is FQGNSA. The CDR3 spans 13 residues. The germline V and J ends were trimmed by 4 bases and 2 bases, with 8 bases remaining between them. The CDR3 sequence: CASSSDRQETQYF. Written as DNA, the CDR3 is TGTGCCAGCAGCTCGGACAGACAAGAGACCCAGTACTTC.

There are a few counts of this clonotype. The rearrangement uses TRBV10-3 and TRBJ2-7; no clear D gene. This CDR3 has 13 amino acids. Germline CDR1 reads ENHRY; CDR2 reads SYGVKD. V dropped 3 bases and J dropped 6 bases, with 12 bases sitting between them. Here the CDR3 reads CAISDGFGGEQYF. In nucleotides, the CDR3 is TGTGCCATCAGTGACGGCTTTGGTGGCGAGCAGTACTTC.

At least ten counts were recorded for this clonotype. This chain connects TRBV6-2 or TRBV6-3 to TRBJ2-1, with 8 nucleotides matching TRBD1. Germline V lookup: CDR1 MNHEY, CDR2 SVGEGT. This CDR3 region has 18 residues. J gave up 8 bases and V 0 bases, and 15 bases lay outside the gene matches. Here the CDR3 DNA reads TGTGCCAGCAGTTACTCGACTGACAGGGGCAAATTCATGGATGAGCAGTTCTTC. Translating it yields CASSYSTDRGKFMDEQFF.

The chain recombines TRBV4-3 with TRBJ1-2, with D maybe TRBD1 (5 bases). Germline CDR1 LGHNA, CDR2 YSLEER. The CDR3 sequence is 15 residues long. Trimming removed 2 bases at V and 5 bases at J, with 15 bases between. CDR3 residues: CASSQSIGGAYGYTF. The CDR3 DNA reads as TGCGCCAGCAGCCAATCAATTGGAGGGGCGTATGGCTACACCTTC.

This clonotype has at least ten counts. This chain uses TRBV7-9 with TRBJ2-1, with D possibly matching TRBD1 (6 bases). Trimming pared 4 bases from V and 4 bases from J, leaving 14 bases between. The CDR3 contains 15 residues. CDR1 is SEHNR and CDR2 is FQNEAQ in the germline V gene (reference sequence). In nucleotides, the CDR3 is TGTGCCAGCAGCTCCTCCTGGGACAAATACAATGAGCAGTTCTTC. As protein: CASSSSWDKYNEQFF.

Only a few counts were recorded for this clonotype. The chain recombines TRBV28 with TRBJ2-7; 14 bases map to TRBD2. Germline V CDR1 and CDR2: MDHEN, SYDVKM. V shed 6 bases, J shed 6 bases, and the junction held 7 bases outside the gene matches. The CDR3 runs to 15 residues. Here the CDR3 DNA reads TGTGCCAGCAGCCGACTAGCGGGAGGGCCGCCCGAGCAGTACGTC. Translating it yields CASSRLAGGPPEQYV.

The chain combines TRBV4-3 with TRBJ2-1, with D unresolved. This CDR3 is 14 amino acids long. Germline V lookup: CDR1 LGHNA, CDR2 YSLEER. V lost 0 bases, J lost 7 bases, and 10 bases lay in between. CDR3 DNA sequence: TGCGCCAGCAGCCAAGATCCTAAAGGGAATGAGCAGTTCTTC. This gives the protein CASSQDPKGNEQFF.

This clonotype was found many times. The genes are TRBV11-3 and TRBJ2-1, with D possibly being TRBD2 (5 bases). CDR3 size: 16 residues. V was cut by 5 bases and J by 8 bases, with 22 bases left in between. The V gene's germline CDR1 is SGHNT and CDR2 YENEEA. CDR3 residues: CASSNRRSGLGDEQFF. Here the CDR3 DNA reads TGTGCCAGCAGCAATAGACGGAGCGGCCTGGGCGATGAGCAGTTCTTC. Together with reference TRBV11-3 and TRBJ2-1, the CDR3 gives the full variable domain: EAGVVQSPRYKIIEKKQPVAFWCNPISGHNTLYWYLQNLGQGPELLIRYENEEAVDDSQLPKDRFSAERLKGVDSTLKIQPAELGDSAVYLCASSNRRSGLGDEQFFGPGTRLTVL.

This sequence joins TRBV11-3 and TRBJ2-2; D remains unclear. The V and J ends lost 5 bases and 6 bases respectively, with 10 bases between them. The germline CDR1 and CDR2 sequences are SGHNT and YENEEA. This CDR3 has 13 amino acids. The CDR3 nucleotides are TGTGCCAGCAGCCCCCTGAGGTCCGGGGAGCTGTTTTTT. Encoded protein: CASSPLRSGELFF.

In its sample, this clonotype was seen many times. V is TRBV7-2 and J is TRBJ2-5; 8 nucleotides line up with TRBD2. CDR3 size: 15 residues. V lost 2 bases and J lost 4; bases outside the gene matches: 6. CDR1 and CDR2 (germline): SGHTA, FQGNSA. CDR3 sequence reads: CASSLFSGRGETQYF. CDR3 DNA sequence: TGTGCCAGCAGCTTATTCAGCGGGAGAGGAGAGACCCAGTACTTC.

This clonotype occurred a few times. CDR3 sequence: CASTPGTSGRKYNEQFF. The CDR3 nucleotides read TGTGCCAGCACTCCGGGGACTAGCGGGAGGAAATACAATGAGCAGTTCTTC. V is TRBV6-1 and J is TRBJ2-1, with 15 bases aligning to TRBD2. The CDR3 has 17 amino acids. Germline trimming cut 7 bases from V and 4 bases from J; bases unmatched to any gene: 8. Germline values: CDR1 MNHNS, CDR2 SASEGT.

For this clonotype: This likely comes from a read error, as the CDR3 has no conserved phenylalanine or tryptophan at its end. The chain recombines TRBV11-1 with TRBJ2-3; D is possibly TRBD2 (6 bases). The germline V and J ends were trimmed by 5 bases and 7 bases, with 16 bases remaining between them. The length of the CDR3 is 14 residues. Germline V gene sequence: CDR1 SGHAT, CDR2 FQDESV (reference sequence). The CDR3 bases are TGTGCCAGCAGCCACCTAGCGTTCTTAAATACGCAGTATTCT. It translates to CASSHLAFLNTQYS.

The gene calls are TRBV5-6 and TRBJ2-1; the D is unclear. Trimming left V 0 bases short and J 9 bases short, with 7 bases between. The CDR3 length is 12 residues. The germline CDR1 and CDR2 sequences are SGHDT and YYEEEE. CDR3 DNA sequence: TGTGCCAGCAGCTTGGGGGTAGGTGAGCAGTTCTTC. Translating gives CASSLGVGEQFF.

The V gene is TRBV25-1, the J gene TRBJ1-5, with D unclear. Germline values: CDR1 MGHDK, CDR2 SYGVNS. This CDR3 contains 13 residues. Trimming took 4 bases from V and 4 from J, leaving 8 bases between them. As DNA, the CDR3 is TGTGCCAGCAGTGTAGGGCAAAATCAGCCCCAGCATTTT. Amino acids: CASSVGQNQPQHF.

The chain uses TRBV6-6 and TRBJ2-7; 7 nucleotides agree with TRBD2. CDR1 MNHNY and CDR2 SVGAGI come from the germline V gene (reference sequence). The CDR3 is 13 residues long. J gave up 4 bases and V 6 bases, and 6 bases lay outside the gene matches. DNA for the CDR3: TGTGCCAGCAGCGCGGGAGAGCGGTACGAGCAGTACTTC. It encodes CASSAGERYEQYF.

This chain links TRBV30 with TRBJ2-3, with TRBD2 matching 9 bases. Trimming took 3 bases from V and 0 from J; bases not matched to a gene: 1. CDR3 length: 14 amino acids. Per the germline V gene, CDR1 is GTSNPN and CDR2 is SVGIG (reference sequence). The CDR3 DNA reads as TGTGCCTGGAGGACTAGCGGTAGCACAGATACGCAGTATTTT. This gives the protein CAWRTSGSTDTQYF.

This clonotype came up a few times. This sequence joins TRBV7-9 and TRBJ2-5; the D is unclear. The CDR3 runs to 14 residues. V lost 0 bases to trimming and J lost 2 bases, with 7 bases between them. CDR1 and CDR2 (germline): SEHNR, FQNEAQ (reference sequence). The DNA of the CDR3 is TGTGCCAGCAGCTTAGCGAGCAGGCAAGAGACCCAGTACTTC. This translates into CASSLASRQETQYF.

The CDR3 DNA is TGTGCCAGCCAATCGGGACAGGCATACGAGCAGTACTTC. This gives the protein CASQSGQAYEQYF. The chain has TRBV19 and TRBJ2-7, with 8 nucleotides matching TRBD1. Germline CDR1 reads LNHDA; CDR2 reads SQIVND (reference sequence). The CDR3 contains 13 residues. The junction had 8 bases not matched to a gene; V was cut back by 9 bases and J by 4 bases.

The sample holds many counts of this clonotype. This chain uses TRBV6-5 with TRBJ1-4, with D possibly matching TRBD1 (5 bases). Trimming took off 2 bases at V and 13 bases at J, with 23 bases between the two ends. Germline V CDR1 and CDR2: MNHEY, SVGAGI. The CDR3 has 16 amino acids. CDR3 nucleotides: TGTGCCAGCAGTTACGACGACAGATTTCCTAGTGTTGGACTGTTTTTT. Amino acids: CASSYDDRFPSVGLFF.

This clonotype showed up many times. The chain links TRBV7-8 to TRBJ2-7; D is ambiguous. V lost 0 bases to trimming and J lost 0 bases, with 12 bases between them. Germline V gives CDR1 SGHVS, CDR2 FQNEAQ. CDR3 length equals 16 residues. The CDR3 loop reads CASSLAPVDNSYEQYF. The CDR3 nucleotides read TGTGCCAGCAGCTTAGCTCCGGTTGACAACTCCTACGAGCAGTACTTC.

This clonotype was counted between two and nine times. V is TRBV6-2 or TRBV6-3 and J is TRBJ2-7, with TRBD2 as a possible D gene (5 bases). Germline V gives CDR1 MNHEY, CDR2 SVGEGT. V was shortened by 3 bases and J by 4 bases, with 7 bases between the two germline ends. The CDR3 is 12 amino acids. For the CDR3, the DNA is TGTGCCAGCAGTTATCCGGGATACGAGCAGTACGTC. Encoded protein: CASSYPGYEQYV.

The V call is TRBV6-2 or TRBV6-3, the J call TRBJ2-1, with 13 bases identical to TRBD2. CDR1 and CDR2 from the germline V gene are MNHEY and SVGEGT. Trimming took 8 bases from V and 7 from J; bases not matched to a gene: 11. CDR3 size: 16 residues. In nucleotides, the CDR3 is TGTGCCAGCCGTAAAAGGACTAGCGGGAGTATTAATGAGCAGTTCTTC. This encodes CASRKRTSGSINEQFF.

This chain joins TRBV6-1 and TRBJ2-6; D is unresolved. The CDR3 is made up of 13 amino acids. Germline V gene data show CDR1 as MNHNS and CDR2 as SASEGT. V shed 7 bases and J shed 2 bases, with 6 bases lying between them. CDR3 DNA: TGTGCCAGCATCGGGCCTGGGGCCAACGTCCTGACTTTC. It translates to CASIGPGANVLTF.

There are many counts of this clonotype. The chain has TRBV7-2 and TRBJ2-1; a weak D match, TRBD2 (5 bases). The V end was cut by 0 bases, the J end by 9 bases, with 6 bases between. This CDR3 has 12 residues. Per germline, CDR1 SGHTA and CDR2 FQGNSA. The CDR3 spells CASSLALAEQFF. The CDR3 bases are TGTGCCAGCAGCTTAGCGCTAGCTGAGCAGTTCTTC.

The chain has TRBV6-1 and TRBJ2-5; 9 nucleotides line up with TRBD1. The V gene end was trimmed by 4 bases and the J gene end by 4 bases; junction bases not matched to a gene: 1. The CDR3 covers 13 residues. CDR1 is MNHNS and CDR2 is SASEGT in the germline V gene. For the CDR3, the DNA is TGTGCCAGCAGTGGACAGGGGGGAGAGACCCAGTACTTC. It is translated as CASSGQGGETQYF.